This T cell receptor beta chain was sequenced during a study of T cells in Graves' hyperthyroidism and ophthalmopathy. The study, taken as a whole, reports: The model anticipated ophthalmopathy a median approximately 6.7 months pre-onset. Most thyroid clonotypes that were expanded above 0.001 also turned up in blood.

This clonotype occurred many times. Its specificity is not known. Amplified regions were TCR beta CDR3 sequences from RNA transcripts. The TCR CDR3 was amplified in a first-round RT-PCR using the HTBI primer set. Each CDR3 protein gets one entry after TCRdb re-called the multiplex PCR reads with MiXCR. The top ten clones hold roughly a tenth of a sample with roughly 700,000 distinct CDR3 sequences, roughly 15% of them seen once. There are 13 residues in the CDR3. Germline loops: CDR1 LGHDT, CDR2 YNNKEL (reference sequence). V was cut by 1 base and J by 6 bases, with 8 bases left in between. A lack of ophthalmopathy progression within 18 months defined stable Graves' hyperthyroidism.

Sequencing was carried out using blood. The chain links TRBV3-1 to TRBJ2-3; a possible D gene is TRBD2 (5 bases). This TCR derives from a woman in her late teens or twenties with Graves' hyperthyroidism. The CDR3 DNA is TGTGCCAGCAGCCAAGCGAGGAGGGATACGCAGTATTTT. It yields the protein CASSQARRDTQYF.